The 12 T cell receptor beta chains below come from one sample, sequenced in a study of beta chain features in type 1 diabetes. As every portion of the isolated RNA was reverse transcribed, the sequencing read expressed TCRB transcripts. Profiling relied on immunoSEQ multiplex PCR, and the TCRdb table lists in-frame clones only, not all of them. The sample includes approximately 37,000 clones, 64% of them seen just once. The sequenced sample consisted of Tregs from blood. These receptor sequences come from a woman between 25 and 40 years old in good health.

This clone has more than one count but fewer than ten. The genes are TRBV29-1 and TRBJ2-5; no clear D. The V gene lost 4 bases and the J gene lost 3 bases, with 9 bases spanning the gap. Germline-derived CDR1 and CDR2 are SQVTM and ANQGSEA. This CDR3 has 12 residues. The CDR3 region is CSVGAVEETQYF. Here the CDR3 DNA reads TGCAGCGTTGGGGCAGTTGAAGAGACCCAGTACTTC.

The V and J genes are TRBV27 and TRBJ2-1; D is perhaps TRBD2 (7 bases). Germline lookup yields CDR1 MNHEY and CDR2 SMNVEV (reference sequence). Trimming took off 4 bases at V and 5 bases at J, with 21 bases between the two ends. The CDR3 has 17 amino acids. DNA for the CDR3: TGTGCCAGCAGTTCAGGGGTTTGGGGGGGTGTAAACAATGAGCAGTTCTTC. Encoded protein: CASSSGVWGGVNNEQFF.

This rearrangement joins TRBV27 to TRBJ1-5; D might be TRBD1 (5 bases). The V gene's germline CDR1 is MNHEY and CDR2 SMNVEV (reference sequence). The ends were cut back, 8 bases at V and 0 bases at J, with 11 bases in the middle. The length of the CDR3 is 14 residues. The CDR3 sequence is CASRQSYSNQPQHF. DNA of the CDR3: TGTGCCAGCCGACAGTCTTATAGCAATCAGCCCCAGCATTTT.

This clone has just a few counts. The chain carries TRBV10-3 and TRBJ2-7, with a possible D match to TRBD2 (6 bases). CDR1 and CDR2 (germline): ENHRY, SYGVKD. With 5 bases removed from V and 0 bases from J, the gap between germline ends came to 17 bases. CDR3 size: 16 residues. CDR3 in DNA: TGTGCCATCAGTCACTCCCGGGACTTAAGCTCCTACGAGCAGTACTTC. Its translation: CAISHSRDLSSYEQYF.

This sequence joins TRBV4-1 and TRBJ2-4; D might be TRBD2 (6 bases). Per the germline V gene, CDR1 is MGHRA and CDR2 is YSYEKL. The CDR3 consists of 17 residues. Trimming removed 0 bases from V and 6 bases from J, with 18 bases in between. CDR3 coding DNA: TGCGCCAGCAGCCAAGAAGGGGCCGTAACGCGGGGAAACATTCAGTACTTC. Its protein is CASSQEGAVTRGNIQYF.

This chain joins TRBV30 and TRBJ1-2, with a possible D match to TRBD1 (5 bases). V was trimmed by 0 bases and J by 8 bases, leaving 22 bases between them. This CDR3 is 16 amino acids long. The germline V gene has CDR1 GTSNPN and CDR2 SVGIG (reference sequence). The CDR3 sequence is CAWSVRETATHIGYTF. The CDR3 DNA follows: TGTGCCTGGAGTGTACGAGAGACAGCCACCCATATCGGCTACACCTTC.

The J gene is TRBJ1-2, the V gene TRBV7-2; unclear D gene. Germline loops: CDR1 SGHTA, CDR2 FQGNSA. CDR3 length: 13 residues. With 2 bases removed from V and 7 bases from J, the gap between germline ends came to 11 bases. This chain's CDR3 is CASSLPRRAGYTF. The CDR3 nucleotides are TGTGCCAGCAGCTTACCTCGGAGGGCTGGCTACACCTTC.

This rearrangement joins TRBV6-6 to TRBJ1-1, with D maybe TRBD1 (6 bases). V was trimmed by 6 bases and J by 0 bases, leaving 17 bases between them. Germline loops: CDR1 MNHNY, CDR2 SVGAGI (reference sequence). CDR3 size: 16 residues. The CDR3 nucleotides read TGTGCCAGCAGACCCACGGGGGGCTACATGAACACTGAAGCTTTCTTT. Translated, it gives CASRPTGGYMNTEAFF.

This clone has more than one count but fewer than ten. The chain is built from TRBV7-2 and TRBJ1-1, with TRBD1 matching 8 bases. The ends lost 6 bases at V and 3 bases at J; junction bases unmatched: 6. The CDR3 has 14 residues. Germline V lookup: CDR1 SGHTA, CDR2 FQGNSA. The CDR3 DNA is TGTGCCAGCAGACAGACAGGGGTCGACACTGAAGCTTTCTTT. Translation gives CASRQTGVDTEAFF.

The chain employs TRBV30 and TRBJ2-7; D might be TRBD2 (6 bases). Germline V gene data show CDR1 as GTSNPN and CDR2 as SVGIG (reference sequence). The CDR3 length is 13 residues. CDR3 residues: CALEVWGAYEQYF. CDR3 nucleotide sequence: TGTGCTCTGGAAGTGTGGGGGGCCTACGAGCAGTACTTC.

The chain has TRBV5-1 and TRBJ2-3; 9 bases are a match to TRBD2. CDR3 length: 16 amino acids. In germline, CDR1 is SGHRS, CDR2 YFSETQ. Trimming took 0 bases from V and 3 from J; bases not matched to a gene: 5. CDR3 region: CASSLASGTGTDTQYF. For the CDR3, the DNA is TGCGCCAGCAGCTTGGCTAGCGGGACGGGGACAGATACGCAGTATTTT. Drawing the rest from reference TRBV5-1 and TRBJ2-3, the complete variable domain is KAGVTQTPRYLIKTRGQQVTLSCSPISGHRSVSWYQQTPGQGLQFLFEYFSETQRNKGNFPGRFSGRQFSNSRSEMNVSTLELGDSALYLCASSLASGTGTDTQYFGPGTRLTVL.

The rearrangement joins TRBV7-2 to TRBJ2-7; 14 positions match TRBD2. The V gene's germline CDR1 is SGHTA and CDR2 FQGNSA. The CDR3 is 15 residues long. The V segment lost 5 bases and the J segment 7 bases; nucleotides outside the gene matches: 7. CDR3 nucleotide sequence: TGTGCCAGCAGCGCCCGACTAGCGGGAGGGAAAGAGCAGTACTTC. Its translation is CASSARLAGGKEQYF.